This TCR beta chain is from a study of graft-versus-host responses after intestinal transplantation (dated by TCRdb to about 2021). With respect to the entire study: The transplants that recipients got were multivisceral, liver-intestinal, or isolated intestinal. Rather than going through the commercial service, samples from a few later patients were sequenced in-house on an Illumina MiSeq and processed with MiXCR. Anti-thymocyte globulin induction was given to all recipients, followed by maintenance tacrolimus and steroids for roughly 3 years. A cohort of approximately 24 intestinal transplant recipients, including one retransplant, was enrolled, and a few patients lacking pretransplant specimens were excluded. A peak of at least 4% donor T cells among recipient peripheral blood mononuclear cells was the definition used for donor T cell macrochimerism. To identify alloreactive clones, pre-transplant mixed lymphocyte reaction products were sequenced and then compared with unstimulated pre-transplant donor and recipient T cells. Bulk TCR-beta CDR3 sequencing was used to track graft-versus-host and host-versus-graft alloreactive T cell clones in the graft, circulation and bone marrow after intestinal transplantation.

Blood samples were collected up to 4 times in the first month after transplant and then at least monthly when available. A word on this clone: What this receptor recognizes is not known. No much larger clone is present one base from it, and per-base qualities are unavailable.

The investigation overall reported the following: GvH clones turned up in recipient bone marrow, with some appearing earlier in ileal mucosa or blood, a pattern consistent with an intestinal mucosal origin. Conclusions were limited by the relatively low number and heterogeneity of intestinal transplant patients. Early after transplant, peak levels of circulating GvH clones were found to be associated with declines in HvG clones. In the allografts of patients with donor T cell macrochimerism, GvH to HvG T cell clonal ratios were high.

The library came from the immunoSEQ multiplex PCR assay. For most patients, genomic DNA was subjected to high-throughput TCR-beta CDR3 sequencing by Adaptive Biotechnologies. The authors' analysis ran thus. TCR sequencing data were retrieved from Adaptive's ImmunoSEQ software for around 20 patients, whereas a few other patients were processed with MiXCR and VDJtools. CDR3 nucleotide sequences shared between donor and recipient were removed because their origin could not be assigned. At least 2-fold expansion over unstimulated cells and a minimum CFSE-low frequency of 0.002% (template counts) or 0.001% (read counts) were required for clones to be classified as alloreactive. Clones were considered mappable if detected in sequenced pre-transplant spleen, lymph node, or MLR CFSE-low populations of the donor or recipient. The cumulative frequency of alloreactive clones was calculated as a percentage of all sequences, weighted by copy number. The source is immuneACCESS, and TCRdb retained only in-frame sequences with V and J called. Part of the clones is not carried over; for the studies checked, unresolved V genes explain less than half of this, and the remainder is unexplained. V, J and clone size derive from that table, while D and trimming were established from the DNA sequence. Here the sample has about 98,000 clones; 86% occur a single time. The top ten hold 1.4% of the sample.

CDR1 and CDR2 were assigned from the germline V gene (reference sequence) as MNHEY and SMNVEV. The CDR3 has 18 amino acids, counting the end cysteine and phenylalanine. The DNA shown is the 54-base CDR3, in frame from base 1. Trimming removed 5 bases from V and 4 bases from J; the gene matches leave 17 bases unexplained. Sequences were derived from PBMCs, sampled 255 days after intestinal transplant. The TCR comes from a human patient who received an intestinal transplant, so some T cells may come from the graft donor. The chain was built from TRBV27 and TRBJ1-5, with TRBD1 matching 7 junction bases. This receptor carries the CDR3 CASSPLTGIAIPNQPQHF. The sequence in DNA is TGTGCCAGCAGTCCACTGACAGGGATCGCCATCCCGAATCAGCCCCAGCATTTT.